This is a list of T cell receptor beta chains from one sample in a study of cytomegalovirus exposure and HLA in healthy donors. The protocol was immunoSEQ multiplex PCR, while the TCRdb copy is restricted to in-frame clones and leaves out a portion. The table has over 150,000 clones, 65% to 80% seen once. The sample comprised PBMCs. These TCRs come from a man aged 40-49 years in good health and CMV-seronegative. CDR3s include the opening cysteine and the closing phenylalanine or tryptophan. Fields, in order: V gene, clone size, J gene, D gene, CDR3 DNA, CDR3 protein. D genes are given only for firm matches. Size tells how often a clone was seen (once, few, many) or the class of an expanded clone, and some rows leave it out.

V gene: TRBV4-1
clone size: .
J gene: TRBJ2-3
D gene: TRBD2
CDR3 DNA: TGCGCCAGCAGTTCCCCGGGACTAGCGGGGGGCACAGATACGCAGTATTTT
CDR3 protein: CASSSPGLAGGTDTQYF

V gene: TRBV19
clone size: few
J gene: TRBJ1-5
D gene: TRBD1
CDR3 DNA: TGTGCCAGTAGTAAATTCAGACAGGGGGCAGTTCAGCCCCAGCATTTT
CDR3 protein: CASSKFRQGAVQPQHF

V gene: TRBV7-6
clone size: .
J gene: TRBJ2-7
D gene: .
CDR3 DNA: TGTGCCAGCAGCTTAGAGGGGGGGGGAGAATTCCACGAGCAGTACTTC
CDR3 protein: CASSLEGGGEFHEQYF

V gene: TRBV6-6
clone size: .
J gene: TRBJ2-7
D gene: .
CDR3 DNA: TGTGCCAGCAGCATAACAGGGAGCGAGCAGTACTTC
CDR3 protein: CASSITGSEQYF

V gene: TRBV5-4
clone size: .
J gene: TRBJ2-7
D gene: TRBD2
CDR3 DNA: TGTGCCAGCAGGTTTGAGGCTAGCGGGACCTACGAGCAGTACTTC
CDR3 protein: CASRFEASGTYEQYF

V gene: TRBV4-1
clone size: .
J gene: TRBJ1-6
D gene: .
CDR3 DNA: TGCGCCAGCAGCCAGGGAGATCCACCGGGATCACTCCCCCTCCACTTT
CDR3 protein: CASSQGDPPGSLPLHF

V gene: TRBV6-5
clone size: .
J gene: TRBJ2-5
D gene: .
CDR3 DNA: TGTGCCAGCTCCGAGGGAATGGAGACCCAGTACTTC
CDR3 protein: CASSEGMETQYF

V gene: TRBV28
clone size: .
J gene: TRBJ2-7
D gene: TRBD2
CDR3 DNA: TGTGCCAGCAGTTTCCCCAGCGGGGGTTCGCGGCAGTACTTC
CDR3 protein: CASSFPSGGSRQYF

V gene: TRBV27
clone size: .
J gene: TRBJ1-6
D gene: .
CDR3 DNA: TGTGCCAGCAGTATATGGGACACCAGCTCCTATAATTCACCCCTCCACTTT
CDR3 protein: CASSIWDTSSYNSPLHF

V gene: TRBV27
clone size: .
J gene: TRBJ2-5
D gene: .
CDR3 DNA: TGTGCCAGCAGTTTAGGCAGTCCACCCCCTGTTGAAGACCAGTACTTC
CDR3 protein: CASSLGSPPPVEDQYF

V gene: TRBV5-1
clone size: few
J gene: TRBJ2-7
D gene: TRBD2
CDR3 DNA: TGCGCCAGCAGCTTGTATGGGCGGGGGTCAAGCTACGAGCAGTACTTC
CDR3 protein: CASSLYGRGSSYEQYF

V gene: TRBV6-6
clone size: .
J gene: TRBJ2-5
D gene: .
CDR3 DNA: TGTGCCAGCAGTTACTCGAGGGCAGAGACCCAGTACTTC
CDR3 protein: CASSYSRAETQYF

V gene: TRBV7-2
clone size: .
J gene: TRBJ2-3
D gene: TRBD2
CDR3 DNA: TGTGCCAGCAGCTTAGATAGCGGGGGCACAGATACGCAGTATTTT
CDR3 protein: CASSLDSGGTDTQYF

V gene: TRBV6-5
clone size: .
J gene: TRBJ2-3
D gene: .
CDR3 DNA: TGTGCCAGCAGTTACCGACAGAAGAGCACAGATACGCAGTATTTT
CDR3 protein: CASSYRQKSTDTQYF

V gene: TRBV19
clone size: .
J gene: TRBJ2-2
D gene: TRBD1
CDR3 DNA: TGTGCCAGGATGCGACAGGGGGCGCGCACCGGGGAGCTGTTTTTT
CDR3 protein: CARMRQGARTGELFF

V gene: TRBV1
clone size: .
J gene: TRBJ2-5
D gene: .
CDR3 DNA: TGCACCAGCAGCCCGCGGGAGACCCAGTACTTC
CDR3 protein: CTSSPRETQYF

V gene: TRBV5-1
clone size: few
J gene: TRBJ2-1
D gene: TRBD1
CDR3 DNA: TGCGCCAGCAGCCGAGGGACAGGGAGCTCCTACAATGAGCAGTTCTTC
CDR3 protein: CASSRGTGSSYNEQFF

V gene: TRBV28
clone size: .
J gene: TRBJ1-1
D gene: .
CDR3 DNA: TGTGCCAGCAGTCCATGGTGGGGGAGCACCGGGACACCGTCCACTGAAGCTTTCTTT
CDR3 protein: CASSPWWGSTGTPSTEAFF

V gene: TRBV5-8
clone size: .
J gene: TRBJ1-1
D gene: TRBD1
CDR3 DNA: TGTGCCACCTGGGGGACAGAGAACACTGAAGCTTTCTTT
CDR3 protein: CATWGTENTEAFF

V gene: TRBV5-3
clone size: .
J gene: TRBJ2-1
D gene: TRBD2
CDR3 DNA: TGTGCCAGCTTCCGACTAGCGCAATACAATGAGCAGTTCTTC
CDR3 protein: CASFRLAQYNEQFF

V gene: TRBV28
clone size: .
J gene: TRBJ1-1
D gene: .
CDR3 DNA: TGTGCCAGCAGTGGCGGGGGGACCCTCACTGAAGCTTTCTTT
CDR3 protein: CASSGGGTLTEAFF

V gene: TRBV29-1
clone size: .
J gene: TRBJ2-3
D gene: TRBD2
CDR3 DNA: TGCAGCGTTGATCTTACCCTCCTCGGGGCGGGGGGCACAGATACGCAGTATTTT
CDR3 protein: CSVDLTLLGAGGTDTQYF

V gene: TRBV14
clone size: few
J gene: TRBJ2-7
D gene: .
CDR3 DNA: TGTGCCAGCAGCCAAGAGGGCTTCTACGAGCAGTACTTC
CDR3 protein: CASSQEGFYEQYF

V gene: TRBV15
clone size: .
J gene: TRBJ2-7
D gene: .
CDR3 DNA: TGTGCCACCAGCAGAGAGGCAGGCTCCTACGAGCAGTACTTC
CDR3 protein: CATSREAGSYEQYF

V gene: TRBV7-3
clone size: .
J gene: TRBJ1-2
D gene: .
CDR3 DNA: TGTGCCAGCAGCTCCTCCGGGAGCTCTAACTATGGCTACACCTTC
CDR3 protein: CASSSSGSSNYGYTF

V gene: TRBV27
clone size: .
J gene: TRBJ2-2
D gene: TRBD1
CDR3 DNA: TGTGCCAGCCGGACAGGGGGTAGGGAGCTGTTTTTT
CDR3 protein: CASRTGGRELFF

V gene: TRBV14
clone size: .
J gene: TRBJ1-2
D gene: .
CDR3 DNA: TGTGCCAGCAGCCAAGCCCCCGACTATGGCTACACCTTC
CDR3 protein: CASSQAPDYGYTF

V gene: TRBV7-8
clone size: .
J gene: TRBJ1-4
D gene: .
CDR3 DNA: TGTGCCAGCAGCACAGACAGGAATAATGAAAAACTGTTTTTT
CDR3 protein: CASSTDRNNEKLFF

V gene: TRBV29-1
clone size: .
J gene: TRBJ2-7
D gene: .
CDR3 DNA: TGCAGCGTTGGACGGGCCTACGAGCAGTACTTC
CDR3 protein: CSVGRAYEQYF

V gene: TRBV5-1
clone size: .
J gene: TRBJ2-2
D gene: .
CDR3 DNA: TGCGCCAGCAGCTTGGGTCCGTTGAACACCGGGGAGCTGTTTTTT
CDR3 protein: CASSLGPLNTGELFF

V gene: TRBV19
clone size: .
J gene: TRBJ1-1
D gene: .
CDR3 DNA: TGTGCCTGCGGGACGCAAGCTTTCTTT
CDR3 protein: CACGTQAFF

V gene: TRBV27
clone size: .
J gene: TRBJ2-5
D gene: .
CDR3 DNA: TGTGCCAGCAGTTTATCCGCGGGGCCACAAGAGACCCAGTACTTC
CDR3 protein: CASSLSAGPQETQYF

V gene: TRBV7-9
clone size: .
J gene: TRBJ2-7
D gene: .
CDR3 DNA: TGTGCCAGCAGCTTTGGAGTTTACGAGCAGTACTTC
CDR3 protein: CASSFGVYEQYF

V gene: TRBV6-5
clone size: .
J gene: TRBJ2-1
D gene: .
CDR3 DNA: TGTGCCAGCACCCCAGGAGGGACTGGGGAGCAGTTCTTC
CDR3 protein: CASTPGGTGEQFF

V gene: TRBV5-4
clone size: .
J gene: TRBJ1-1
D gene: .
CDR3 DNA: TGTGCCAGCAGCCCCACCCTGGTTCCGTCGGCTGAAGCTTTCTTT
CDR3 protein: CASSPTLVPSAEAFF

V gene: TRBV12-5
clone size: .
J gene: TRBJ2-7
D gene: .
CDR3 DNA: TGTGCTAGTGGTTTGGTACGGCCCTCAGGGGTCGGCTCCTACGAGCAGTACTTC
CDR3 protein: CASGLVRPSGVGSYEQYF

V gene: TRBV9
clone size: .
J gene: TRBJ1-4
D gene: TRBD1
CDR3 DNA: TGTGCTAGCAGCGCCAGGGGGTCTAATGAAAAACTGTTTTTT
CDR3 protein: CASSARGSNEKLFF

V gene: TRBV7-9
clone size: .
J gene: TRBJ2-2
D gene: TRBD2
CDR3 DNA: TGTGCCAGCAGCTTAATCACTAGCGGCAACACCGGGGAGCTGTTTTTT
CDR3 protein: CASSLITSGNTGELFF

V gene: TRBV5-1
clone size: .
J gene: TRBJ1-1
D gene: .
CDR3 DNA: TGCGCCAGCAGCTCGGGGAACAGGGTAGGTCCTGAAGCTTTCTTT
CDR3 protein: CASSSGNRVGPEAFF

V gene: TRBV7-3
clone size: .
J gene: TRBJ1-1
D gene: TRBD1
CDR3 DNA: TGTGCCAGCAGCGGGACAGGGTCCACTGAAGCTTTCTTT
CDR3 protein: CASSGTGSTEAFF

V gene: TRBV9
clone size: .
J gene: TRBJ1-2
D gene: TRBD1
CDR3 DNA: TGTGCCAGCAGCTCACAGGGGCAGTCTAGTGGCTACACCTTC
CDR3 protein: CASSSQGQSSGYTF

V gene: TRBV7-2
clone size: .
J gene: TRBJ1-6
D gene: .
CDR3 DNA: TGTGCCAGCAGCCCTGAGGCGAGTTCACCCCTCCACTTT
CDR3 protein: CASSPEASSPLHF

V gene: TRBV27
clone size: few
J gene: TRBJ1-6
D gene: .
CDR3 DNA: TGTGCCAGCAGTTCTTTAACAGGCGCTTCACCCCTCCACTTT
CDR3 protein: CASSSLTGASPLHF

V gene: TRBV7-9
clone size: .
J gene: TRBJ2-5
D gene: TRBD2
CDR3 DNA: TGTGCCAGCAGTCCAGAGGGTAGCGGGGGGTCGGGTCAAGAGACCCAGTACTTC
CDR3 protein: CASSPEGSGGSGQETQYF

V gene: TRBV19
clone size: .
J gene: TRBJ1-3
D gene: TRBD1
CDR3 DNA: TGTGCCAGTCGCGGGGGGGACAGTCCCTCTGGAAACACCATATATTTT
CDR3 protein: CASRGGDSPSGNTIYF

V gene: TRBV7-6
clone size: .
J gene: TRBJ2-5
D gene: .
CDR3 DNA: TGTGCCAGCAGCCCCACTAGTCGTCAAGAGACCCAGTACTTC
CDR3 protein: CASSPTSRQETQYF

V gene: TRBV6-5
clone size: .
J gene: TRBJ2-5
D gene: TRBD2
CDR3 DNA: TGTGCCAGCAGTCCCCTAGCGGGGGAACAAGAGACCCAGTACTTC
CDR3 protein: CASSPLAGEQETQYF

V gene: TRBV18
clone size: once
J gene: TRBJ1-1
D gene: .
CDR3 DNA: TGTGCCAGCTCCCAAGACAGACCTATGAACACTGAAGCTTTCTTT
CDR3 protein: CASSQDRPMNTEAFF

V gene: TRBV5-6
clone size: .
J gene: TRBJ2-7
D gene: .
CDR3 DNA: TGTGCCAGCAGCTTTGGGCAGACCTACGAGCAGTACTTC
CDR3 protein: CASSFGQTYEQYF

V gene: TRBV2
clone size: .
J gene: TRBJ2-5
D gene: TRBD2
CDR3 DNA: TGTGCCAGCATGACTAGCGGGGCAAAACAAGAGACCCAGTACTTC
CDR3 protein: CASMTSGAKQETQYF

V gene: TRBV27
clone size: .
J gene: TRBJ1-1
D gene: .
CDR3 DNA: TGTGCCAGCAGGGCGGGAACTGAAGCTTTCTTT
CDR3 protein: CASRAGTEAFF

V gene: TRBV10-1
clone size: .
J gene: TRBJ1-2
D gene: TRBD1
CDR3 DNA: TGCGCCAGCAGTGAGCGACAGGGGGACGGCTACACCTTC
CDR3 protein: CASSERQGDGYTF

V gene: TRBV30
clone size: few
J gene: TRBJ2-7
D gene: .
CDR3 DNA: TGTGCCTGGAGTGGGGTTCTCGGACAGCTTAGTTACGAGCAGTACTTC
CDR3 protein: CAWSGVLGQLSYEQYF

V gene: TRBV4-1
clone size: once
J gene: TRBJ2-3
D gene: TRBD2
CDR3 DNA: TGCGCCAGCAGCCTAATAGCGGGGGGGGTCTCAGATACGCAGTATTTT
CDR3 protein: CASSLIAGGVSDTQYF

V gene: TRBV10-2
clone size: .
J gene: TRBJ1-1
D gene: .
CDR3 DNA: TGCGCCAGCACTATGGGACAAGCGAACACTGAAGCTTTCTTT
CDR3 protein: CASTMGQANTEAFF

V gene: TRBV27
clone size: few
J gene: TRBJ2-7
D gene: TRBD1
CDR3 DNA: TGTGCCAGCAGATCGGGACAGGGCAAACTCCGGGGCTACGAGCAGTACTTC
CDR3 protein: CASRSGQGKLRGYEQYF